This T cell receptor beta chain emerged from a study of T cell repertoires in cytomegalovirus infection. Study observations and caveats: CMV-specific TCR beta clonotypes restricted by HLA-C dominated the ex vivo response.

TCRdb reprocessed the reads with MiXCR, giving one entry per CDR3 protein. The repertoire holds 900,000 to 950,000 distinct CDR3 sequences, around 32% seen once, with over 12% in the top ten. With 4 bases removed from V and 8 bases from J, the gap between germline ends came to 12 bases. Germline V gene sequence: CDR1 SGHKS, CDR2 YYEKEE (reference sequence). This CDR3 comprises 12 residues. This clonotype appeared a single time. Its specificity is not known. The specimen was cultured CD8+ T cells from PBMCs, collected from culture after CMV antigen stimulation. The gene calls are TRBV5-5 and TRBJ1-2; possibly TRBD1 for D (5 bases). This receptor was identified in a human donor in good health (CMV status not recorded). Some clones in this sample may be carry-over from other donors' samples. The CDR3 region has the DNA TGTGCCAGCAGCCAGTGGGGGGACGGCTACACCTTC. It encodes CASSQWGDGYTF.